The count of the clone carrying this T cell receptor (beta chain) is one. The data belong to a study of control samples from healthy donors and cancer patients. The CDR3 covers 12 residues. Germline V gene data show CDR1 as MDHEN and CDR2 as SYDVKM. The germline V and J ends were trimmed by 10 bases and 4 bases, with 13 bases remaining between them. The data were produced by immunoSEQ multiplex PCR, yet TCRdb's version contains in-frame clones alone and is incomplete. Here the sample spans about 75,000 clones, less than 95% being singletons. This clonotype was sampled from a woman between 40 and 50 years old in good health. The material sequenced was blood. This rearrangement joins TRBV28 to TRBJ1-1, with a weak D call TRBD1 (5 bases). The CDR3 DNA reads TGTGCCACTCGTGGGACCTCCACTGAAGCTTTCTTT. This translates into CATRGTSTEAFF.